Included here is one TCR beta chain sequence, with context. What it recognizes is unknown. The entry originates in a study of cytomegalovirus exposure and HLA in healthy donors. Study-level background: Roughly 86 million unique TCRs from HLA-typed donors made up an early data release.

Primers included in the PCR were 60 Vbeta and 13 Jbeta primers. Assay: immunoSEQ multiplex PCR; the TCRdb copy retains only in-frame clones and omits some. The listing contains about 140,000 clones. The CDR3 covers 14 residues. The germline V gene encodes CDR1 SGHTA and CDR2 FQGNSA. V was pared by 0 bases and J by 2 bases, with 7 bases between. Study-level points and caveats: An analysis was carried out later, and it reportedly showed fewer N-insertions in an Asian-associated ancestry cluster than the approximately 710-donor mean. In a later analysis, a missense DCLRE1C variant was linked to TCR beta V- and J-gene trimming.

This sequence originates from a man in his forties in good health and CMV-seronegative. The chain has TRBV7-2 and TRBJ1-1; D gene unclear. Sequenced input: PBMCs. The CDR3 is CASSLALANTEAFF. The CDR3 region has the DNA TGTGCCAGCAGCTTAGCGCTGGCAAACACTGAAGCTTTCTTT.